A selection of T cell receptor beta chains follows, all from one sample in a study of cytomegalovirus exposure and HLA in healthy donors. The protocol was immunoSEQ multiplex PCR, while the TCRdb copy is restricted to in-frame clones and leaves out a portion. The ten most abundant clones cover around 6.5% of a sample with some 120,000 clones. Material: PBMCs. The receptors shown here come from a man in his forties in good health and CMV-seropositive. Each CDR3 is given with its conserved first and last residue. D genes are given only for firm matches.

V	J	D	CDR3	DNA
TRBV29-1	TRBJ2-7	TRBD1	CSVGQGAYEQYF	TGCAGCGTTGGACAGGGGGCCTACGAGCAGTACTTC
TRBV27	TRBJ1-5	TRBD1	CASALGTGVSGNQPQHF	TGTGCCAGCGCCCTAGGGACAGGGGTTTCTGGAAATCAGCCCCAGCATTTT
TRBV18	TRBJ2-7	TRBD2	CASSPAGLAGGIEQYF	TGTGCCAGCTCACCCGCGGGACTAGCGGGAGGCATCGAGCAGTACTTC
TRBV19	TRBJ2-7	TRBD2	CASSKVTSGKREQYF	TGTGCCAGTAGTAAGGTGACTAGCGGGAAACGGGAGCAGTACTTC
TRBV7-3	TRBJ2-3	NA	CASSSGLPGTDTQYF	TGTGCCAGCAGCTCGGGACTTCCGGGCACAGATACGCAGTATTTT
TRBV6-1	TRBJ1-2	NA	CAGGLIGRTYGYTF	TGTGCGGGGGGGCTTATTGGACGGACCTATGGCTACACCTTC
TRBV9	TRBJ2-7	TRBD1	CASSVGTGFIHEQYF	TGTGCCAGCAGCGTAGGGACAGGATTTATCCACGAGCAGTACTTC
TRBV5-8	TRBJ2-7	NA	CASSLGLVRNEQYF	TGTGCCAGCAGCTTGGGGCTAGTTAGAAACGAGCAGTACTTC
TRBV2	TRBJ1-5	NA	CASSDQVVSQPQHF	TGTGCCAGCAGTGATCAGGTGGTTAGTCAGCCCCAGCATTTT
TRBV6-5	TRBJ2-7	NA	CASRFSGDPTYEQYF	TGTGCCAGCAGATTCTCAGGGGACCCTACCTACGAGCAGTACTTC
TRBV19	TRBJ2-1	NA	CASSIANEQFF	TGTGCCAGTAGTATAGCTAATGAGCAGTTCTTC
TRBV18	TRBJ1-3	NA	CASSPAASSGNTIYF	TGTGCCAGCTCACCAGCGGCCAGCTCTGGAAACACCATATATTTT
TRBV7-9	TRBJ2-7	TRBD1	CASSLGTGNYEQYF	TGTGCCAGCAGCTTAGGGACAGGGAACTACGAGCAGTACTTC
TRBV4-3	TRBJ2-1	TRBD2	CASSQDGTSEYNEQFF	TGCGCCAGCAGCCAAGATGGGACTAGCGAGTACAATGAGCAGTTCTTC
TRBV11-2	TRBJ1-5	TRBD1	CVRSPGQTLQPQHF	TGTGTCCGATCCCCGGGACAGACTTTACAGCCCCAGCATTTT
TRBV20-1	TRBJ2-1	NA	CSARDNEQFF	TGCAGTGCCCGGGACAATGAGCAGTTCTTC
TRBV27	TRBJ1-5	NA	CASSLGPNQPQHF	TGTGCCAGCAGTTTAGGGCCAAATCAGCCCCAGCATTTT